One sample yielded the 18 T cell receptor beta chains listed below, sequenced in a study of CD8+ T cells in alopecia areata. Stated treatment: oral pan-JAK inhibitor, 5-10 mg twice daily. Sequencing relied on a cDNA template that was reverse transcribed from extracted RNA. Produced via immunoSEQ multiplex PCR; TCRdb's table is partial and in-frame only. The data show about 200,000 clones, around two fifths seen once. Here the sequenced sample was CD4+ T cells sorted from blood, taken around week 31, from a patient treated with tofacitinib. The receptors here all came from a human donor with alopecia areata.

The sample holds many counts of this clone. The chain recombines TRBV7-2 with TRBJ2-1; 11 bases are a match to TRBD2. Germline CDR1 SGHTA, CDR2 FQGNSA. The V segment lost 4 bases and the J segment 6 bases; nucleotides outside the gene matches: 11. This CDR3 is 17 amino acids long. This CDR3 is CASSSSGLAGGLNEQFF. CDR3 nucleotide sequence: TGTGCCAGCAGCTCATCGGGGCTAGCGGGAGGCCTCAATGAGCAGTTCTTC.

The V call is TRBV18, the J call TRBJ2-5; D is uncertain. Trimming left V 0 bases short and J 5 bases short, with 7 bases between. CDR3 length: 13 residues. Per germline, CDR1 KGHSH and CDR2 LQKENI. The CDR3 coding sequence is TGTGCCAGCTCACCACCGACATCGGAGACCCAGTACTTC. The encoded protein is CASSPPTSETQYF.

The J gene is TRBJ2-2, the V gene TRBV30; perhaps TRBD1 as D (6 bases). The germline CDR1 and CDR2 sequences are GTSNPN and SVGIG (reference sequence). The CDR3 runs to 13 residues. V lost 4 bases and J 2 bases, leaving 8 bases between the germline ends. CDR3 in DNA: TGTGCCTGGATACAGGGAAACACCGGGGAGCTGTTTTTT. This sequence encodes CAWIQGNTGELFF.

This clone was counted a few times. DNA of the CDR3: TGTGCCAGCAGCTTTAGTACAGAGCCCCAGCATTTT. This sequence encodes CASSFSTEPQHF. The chain employs TRBV7-9 and TRBJ1-5; no reliable D call. V was trimmed by 3 bases and J by 8 bases, leaving 8 bases between them. In germline, CDR1 is SEHNR, CDR2 FQNEAQ (reference sequence). This CDR3 spans 12 amino acids.

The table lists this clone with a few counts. The CDR3, as DNA: TGTGCCAGCACGCGGAGTACCTACGAGCAGTACTTC. Translated, it gives CASTRSTYEQYF. The V call is TRBV28, the J call TRBJ2-7; D is unclear. Trimming pared 7 bases from V and 2 bases from J, leaving 9 bases between. This CDR3 is 12 amino acids long. CDR1 and CDR2 from the germline V gene are MDHEN and SYDVKM. The variable domain in full, with the rest retrieved from reference TRBV28 and TRBJ2-7, is DVKVTQSSRYLVKRTGEKVFLECVQDMDHENMFWYRQDPGLGLRLIYFSYDVKMKEKGDIPEGYSVSREKKERFSLILESASTNQTSMYLCASTRSTYEQYFGPGTRLTVT.

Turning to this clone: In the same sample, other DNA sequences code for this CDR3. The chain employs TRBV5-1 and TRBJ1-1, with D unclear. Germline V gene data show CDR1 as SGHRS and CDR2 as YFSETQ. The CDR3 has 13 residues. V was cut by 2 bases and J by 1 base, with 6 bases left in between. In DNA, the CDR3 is TGCGCCAGCAGCTTAACACCGAACACTGAAGCTTTCTTT. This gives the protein CASSLTPNTEAFF.

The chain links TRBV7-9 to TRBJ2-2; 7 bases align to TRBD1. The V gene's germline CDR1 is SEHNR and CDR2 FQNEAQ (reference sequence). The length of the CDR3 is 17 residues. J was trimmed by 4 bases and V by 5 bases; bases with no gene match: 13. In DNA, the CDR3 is TGTGCCAGCAGCCCCACAAGGGGGCAGTTTAGCACCGGGGAGCTGTTTTTT. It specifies CASSPTRGQFSTGELFF.

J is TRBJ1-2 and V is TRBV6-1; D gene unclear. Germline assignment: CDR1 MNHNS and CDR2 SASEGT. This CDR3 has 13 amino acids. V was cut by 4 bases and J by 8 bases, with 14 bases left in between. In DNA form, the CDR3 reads TGTGCCAGCAGTGGCCCGCCAGATCGAGGCTACACCTTC. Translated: CASSGPPDRGYTF.

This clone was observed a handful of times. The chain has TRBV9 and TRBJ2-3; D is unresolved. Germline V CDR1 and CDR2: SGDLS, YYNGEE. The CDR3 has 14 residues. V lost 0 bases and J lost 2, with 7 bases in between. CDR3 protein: CASSVALHTDTQYF. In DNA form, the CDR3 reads TGTGCCAGCAGCGTAGCGCTCCACACAGATACGCAGTATTTT. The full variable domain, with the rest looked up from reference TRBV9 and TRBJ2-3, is DSGVTQTPKHLITATGQRVTLRCSPRSGDLSVYWYQQSLDQGLQFLIQYYNGEERAKGNILERFSAQQFPDLHSELNLSSLELGDSALYFCASSVALHTDTQYFGPGTRLTVL.

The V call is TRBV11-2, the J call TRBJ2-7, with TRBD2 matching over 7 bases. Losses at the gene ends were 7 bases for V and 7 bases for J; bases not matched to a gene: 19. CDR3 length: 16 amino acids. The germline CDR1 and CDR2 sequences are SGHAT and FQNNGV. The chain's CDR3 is CASNPQHGGSPVEQYF. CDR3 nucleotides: TGTGCCAGCAACCCCCAACATGGCGGGAGCCCGGTGGAGCAGTACTTC.

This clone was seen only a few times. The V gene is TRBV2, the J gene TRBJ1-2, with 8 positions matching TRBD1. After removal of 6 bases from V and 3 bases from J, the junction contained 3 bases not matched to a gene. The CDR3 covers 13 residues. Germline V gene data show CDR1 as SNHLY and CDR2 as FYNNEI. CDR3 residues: CASSQQGDYGYTF. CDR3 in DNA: TGTGCCAGCAGCCAACAGGGGGACTATGGCTACACCTTC.

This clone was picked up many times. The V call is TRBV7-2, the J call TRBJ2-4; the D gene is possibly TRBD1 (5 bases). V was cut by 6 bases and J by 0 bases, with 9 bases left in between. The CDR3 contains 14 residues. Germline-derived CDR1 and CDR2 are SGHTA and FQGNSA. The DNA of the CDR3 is TGTGCCAGCAGGGCAGGGTTAGCCAAAAACATTCAGTACTTC. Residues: CASRAGLAKNIQYF.

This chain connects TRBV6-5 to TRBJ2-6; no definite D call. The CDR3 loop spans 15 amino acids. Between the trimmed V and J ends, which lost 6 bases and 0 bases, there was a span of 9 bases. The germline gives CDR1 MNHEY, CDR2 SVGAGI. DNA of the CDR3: TGTGCCAGCAGCCCCTCAGCCTCTGGGGCCAACGTCCTGACTTTC. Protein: CASSPSASGANVLTF.

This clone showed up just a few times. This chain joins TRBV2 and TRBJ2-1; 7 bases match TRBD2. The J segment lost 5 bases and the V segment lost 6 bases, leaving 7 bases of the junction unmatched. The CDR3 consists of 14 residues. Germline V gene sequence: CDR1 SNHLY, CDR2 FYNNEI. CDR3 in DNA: TGTGCCAGCAGCTCTAGCGGTGGGAACAATGAGCAGTTCTTC. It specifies CASSSSGGNNEQFF.

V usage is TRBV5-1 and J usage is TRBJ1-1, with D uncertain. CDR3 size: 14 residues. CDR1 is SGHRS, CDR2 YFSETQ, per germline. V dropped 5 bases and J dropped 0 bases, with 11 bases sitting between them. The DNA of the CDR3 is TGCGCCAGCAGTATTGGCAGCGTGAACACTGAAGCTTTCTTT. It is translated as CASSIGSVNTEAFF.

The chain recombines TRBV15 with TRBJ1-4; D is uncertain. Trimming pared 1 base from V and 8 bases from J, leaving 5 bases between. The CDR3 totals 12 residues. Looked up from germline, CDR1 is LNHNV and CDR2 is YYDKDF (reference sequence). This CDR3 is CATSRVGEKLFF. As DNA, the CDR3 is TGTGCCACCAGCAGAGTTGGAGAAAAACTGTTTTTT.

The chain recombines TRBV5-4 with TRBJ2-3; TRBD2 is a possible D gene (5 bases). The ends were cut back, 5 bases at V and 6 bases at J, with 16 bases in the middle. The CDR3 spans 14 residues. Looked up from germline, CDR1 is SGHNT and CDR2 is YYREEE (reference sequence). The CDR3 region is CASRTERRRDTQYF. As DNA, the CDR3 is TGTGCCAGCAGAACGGAGAGGAGGCGGGATACGCAGTATTTT. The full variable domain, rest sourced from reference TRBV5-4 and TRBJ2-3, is ETGVTQSPTHLIKTRGQQVTLRCSSQSGHNTVSWYQQALGQGPQFIFQYYREEENGRGNFPPRFSGLQFPNYSSELNVNALELDDSALYLCASRTERRRDTQYFGPGTRLTVL.

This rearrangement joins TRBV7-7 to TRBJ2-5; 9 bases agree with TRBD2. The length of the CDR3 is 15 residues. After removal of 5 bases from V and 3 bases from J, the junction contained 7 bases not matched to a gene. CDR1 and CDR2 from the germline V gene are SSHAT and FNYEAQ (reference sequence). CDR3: CASSRGGGPEETQYF. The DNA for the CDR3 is TGTGCCAGCAGCCGCGGGGGGGGGCCGGAAGAGACCCAGTACTTC.